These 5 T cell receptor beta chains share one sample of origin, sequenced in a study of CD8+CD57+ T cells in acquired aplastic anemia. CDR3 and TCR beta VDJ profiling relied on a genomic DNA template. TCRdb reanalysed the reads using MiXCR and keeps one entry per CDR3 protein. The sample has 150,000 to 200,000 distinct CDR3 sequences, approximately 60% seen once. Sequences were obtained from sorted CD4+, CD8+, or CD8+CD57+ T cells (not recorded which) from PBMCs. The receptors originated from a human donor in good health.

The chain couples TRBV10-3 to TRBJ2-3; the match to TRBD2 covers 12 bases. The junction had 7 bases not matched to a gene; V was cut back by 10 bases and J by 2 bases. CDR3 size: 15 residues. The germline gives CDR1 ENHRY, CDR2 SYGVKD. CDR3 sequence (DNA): TGTGCCACCCTAAGGACTAGCGGGGACACAGATACGCAGTATTTT. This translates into CATLRTSGDTDTQYF.

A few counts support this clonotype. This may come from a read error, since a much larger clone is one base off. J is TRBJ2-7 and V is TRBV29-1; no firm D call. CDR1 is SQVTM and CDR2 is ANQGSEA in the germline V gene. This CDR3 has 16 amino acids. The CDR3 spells CSVVPQVGYRSYEQHF. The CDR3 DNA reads TGCAGCGTTGTCCCCCAGGTCGGCTACCGCTCCTACGAGCAGCACTTC.

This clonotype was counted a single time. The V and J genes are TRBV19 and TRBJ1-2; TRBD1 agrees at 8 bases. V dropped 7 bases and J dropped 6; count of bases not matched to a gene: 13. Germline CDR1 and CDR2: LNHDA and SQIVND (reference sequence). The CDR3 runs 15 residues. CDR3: CASTNPGQGVHGYTF. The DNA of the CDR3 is TGTGCCAGTACTAACCCCGGACAGGGAGTCCATGGCTACACCTTC.

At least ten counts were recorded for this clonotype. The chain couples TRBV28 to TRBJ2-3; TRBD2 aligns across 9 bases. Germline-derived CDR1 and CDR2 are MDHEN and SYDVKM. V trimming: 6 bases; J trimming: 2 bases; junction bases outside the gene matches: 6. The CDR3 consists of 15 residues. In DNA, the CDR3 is TGTGCCAGCAGGGTAGCGGGAGAGCCCACAGATACGCAGTATTTT. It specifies CASRVAGEPTDTQYF.

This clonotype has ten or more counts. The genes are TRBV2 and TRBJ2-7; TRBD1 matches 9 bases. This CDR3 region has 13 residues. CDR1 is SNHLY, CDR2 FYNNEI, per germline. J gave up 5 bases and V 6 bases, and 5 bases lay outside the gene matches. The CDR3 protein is CASRPGTGNEQYF. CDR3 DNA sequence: TGTGCCAGCAGGCCCGGGACAGGGAACGAGCAGTACTTC.